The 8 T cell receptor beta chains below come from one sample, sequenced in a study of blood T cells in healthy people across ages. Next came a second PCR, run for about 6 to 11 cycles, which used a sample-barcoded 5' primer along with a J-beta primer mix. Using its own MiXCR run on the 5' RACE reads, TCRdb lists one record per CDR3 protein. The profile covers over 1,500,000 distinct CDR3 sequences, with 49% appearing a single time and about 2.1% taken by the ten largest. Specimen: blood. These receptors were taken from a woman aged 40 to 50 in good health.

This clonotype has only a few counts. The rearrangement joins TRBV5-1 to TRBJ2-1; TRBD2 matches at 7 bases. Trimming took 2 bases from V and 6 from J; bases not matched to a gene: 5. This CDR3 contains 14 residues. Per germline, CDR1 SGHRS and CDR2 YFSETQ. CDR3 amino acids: CASSFGASGNEQFF. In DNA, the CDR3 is TGCGCCAGCAGCTTCGGCGCTAGCGGCAATGAGCAGTTCTTC.

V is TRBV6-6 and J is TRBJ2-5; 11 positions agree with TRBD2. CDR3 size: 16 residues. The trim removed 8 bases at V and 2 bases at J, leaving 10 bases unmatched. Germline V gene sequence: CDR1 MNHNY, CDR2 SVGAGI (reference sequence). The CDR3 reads CASLDPGLAVQETQYF. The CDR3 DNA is TGTGCCAGCCTGGATCCGGGACTAGCGGTACAAGAGACCCAGTACTTC.

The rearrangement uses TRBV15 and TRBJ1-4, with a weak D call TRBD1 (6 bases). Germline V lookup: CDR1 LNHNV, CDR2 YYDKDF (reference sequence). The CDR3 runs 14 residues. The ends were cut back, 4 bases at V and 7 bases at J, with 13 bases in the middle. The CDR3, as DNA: TGTGCCACCAGCAAGGCAGGGGTGGGTGAAAAACTGTTTTTT. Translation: CATSKAGVGEKLFF.

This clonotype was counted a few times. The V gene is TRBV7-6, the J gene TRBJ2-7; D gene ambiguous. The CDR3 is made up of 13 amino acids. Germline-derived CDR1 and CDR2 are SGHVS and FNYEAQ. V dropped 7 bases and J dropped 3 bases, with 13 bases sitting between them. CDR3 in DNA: TGTGCCAGCAAAATGGGTCAAGACTACGAGCAGTACTTC. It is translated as CASKMGQDYEQYF.

The CDR3 loop is CASSHPPGTSGFGADTQYF. CDR3 nucleotides: TGCGCCAGCAGCCATCCCCCCGGGACTAGCGGGTTCGGCGCAGATACGCAGTATTTT. V usage is TRBV4-3 and J usage is TRBJ2-3; 12 bases fit TRBD2. The CDR3 loop spans 19 amino acids. J gave up 4 bases and V 3 bases, and 14 bases lay outside the gene matches. Germline V CDR1 and CDR2: LGHNA, YSLEER.

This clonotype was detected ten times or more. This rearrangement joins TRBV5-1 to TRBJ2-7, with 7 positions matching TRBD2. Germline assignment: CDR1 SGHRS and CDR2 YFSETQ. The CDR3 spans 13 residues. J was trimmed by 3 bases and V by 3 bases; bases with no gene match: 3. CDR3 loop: CASSSAGDYEQYF. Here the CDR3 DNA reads TGCGCCAGCAGCTCGGCGGGAGACTACGAGCAGTACTTC.

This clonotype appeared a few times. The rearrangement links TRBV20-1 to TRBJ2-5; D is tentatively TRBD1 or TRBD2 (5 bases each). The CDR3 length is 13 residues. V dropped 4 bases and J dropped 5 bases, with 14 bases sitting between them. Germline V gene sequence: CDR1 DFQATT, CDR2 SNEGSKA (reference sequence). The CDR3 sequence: CSATWDRRETQYF. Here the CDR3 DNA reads TGCAGTGCTACCTGGGACCGCCGGGAGACCCAGTACTTC.

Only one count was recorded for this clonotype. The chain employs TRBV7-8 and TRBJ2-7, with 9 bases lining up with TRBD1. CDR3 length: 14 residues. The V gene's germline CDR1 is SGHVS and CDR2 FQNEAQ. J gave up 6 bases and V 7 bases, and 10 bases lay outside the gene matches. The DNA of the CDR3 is TGTGCCAGCAATATCAAACAGGGGGCCCGCGAGCAGTACTTC. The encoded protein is CASNIKQGAREQYF.